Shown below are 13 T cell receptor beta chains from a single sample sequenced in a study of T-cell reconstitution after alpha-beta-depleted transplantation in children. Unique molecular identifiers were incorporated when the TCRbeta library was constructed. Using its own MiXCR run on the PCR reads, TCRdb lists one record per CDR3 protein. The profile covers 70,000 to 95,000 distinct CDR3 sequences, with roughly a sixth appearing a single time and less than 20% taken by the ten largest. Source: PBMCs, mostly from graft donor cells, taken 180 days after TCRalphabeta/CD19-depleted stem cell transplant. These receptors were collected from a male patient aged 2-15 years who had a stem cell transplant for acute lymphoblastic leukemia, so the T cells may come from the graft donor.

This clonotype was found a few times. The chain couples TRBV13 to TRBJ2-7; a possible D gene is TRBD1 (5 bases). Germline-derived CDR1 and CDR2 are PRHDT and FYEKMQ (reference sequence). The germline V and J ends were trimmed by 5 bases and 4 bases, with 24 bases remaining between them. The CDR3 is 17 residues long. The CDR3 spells CASSPTRKGYRFYEQYF. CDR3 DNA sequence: TGTGCCAGCAGCCCCACCCGAAAGGGATACAGGTTTTACGAGCAGTACTTC.

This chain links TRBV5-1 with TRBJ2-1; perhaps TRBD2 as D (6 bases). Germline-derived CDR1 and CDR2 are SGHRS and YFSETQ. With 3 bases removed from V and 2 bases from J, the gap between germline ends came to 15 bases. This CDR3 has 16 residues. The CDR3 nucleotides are TGCGCCAGCAGCTACCGAAGGGCGGGGCCCTACAATGAGCAGTTCTTC. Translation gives CASSYRRAGPYNEQFF.

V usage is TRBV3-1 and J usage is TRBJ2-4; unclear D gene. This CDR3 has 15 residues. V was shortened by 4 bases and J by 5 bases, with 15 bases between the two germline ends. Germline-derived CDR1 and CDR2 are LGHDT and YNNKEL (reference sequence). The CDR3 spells CASSPQTSAENIQYF. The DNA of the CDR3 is TGTGCCAGCAGCCCTCAGACCTCGGCGGAAAACATTCAGTACTTC.

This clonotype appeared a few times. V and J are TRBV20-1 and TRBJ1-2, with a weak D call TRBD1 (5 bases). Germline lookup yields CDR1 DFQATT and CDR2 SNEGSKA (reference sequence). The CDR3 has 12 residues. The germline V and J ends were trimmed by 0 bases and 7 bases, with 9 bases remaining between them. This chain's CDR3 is CSAREGVRGYTF. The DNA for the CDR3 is TGCAGTGCTAGAGAGGGGGTTCGTGGCTACACCTTC.

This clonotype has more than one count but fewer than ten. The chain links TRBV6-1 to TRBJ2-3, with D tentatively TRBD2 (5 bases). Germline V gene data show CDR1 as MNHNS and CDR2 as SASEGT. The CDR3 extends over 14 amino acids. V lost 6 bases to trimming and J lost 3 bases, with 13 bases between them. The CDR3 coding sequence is TGTGCCAGCAGACCCCGGGGTCTAACAGATACGCAGTATTTT. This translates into CASRPRGLTDTQYF.

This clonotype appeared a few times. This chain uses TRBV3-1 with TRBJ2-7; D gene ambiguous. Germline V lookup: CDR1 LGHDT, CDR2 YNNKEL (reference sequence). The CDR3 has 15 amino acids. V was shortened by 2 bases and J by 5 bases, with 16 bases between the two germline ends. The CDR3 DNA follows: TGTGCCAGCAGCCAAAGAACAGTGAGGTGGGACGAGCAGTACTTC. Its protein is CASSQRTVRWDEQYF.

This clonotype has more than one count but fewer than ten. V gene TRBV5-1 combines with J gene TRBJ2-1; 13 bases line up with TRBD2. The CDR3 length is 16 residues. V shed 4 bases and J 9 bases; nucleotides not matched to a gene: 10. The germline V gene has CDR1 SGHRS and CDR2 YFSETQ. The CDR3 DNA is TGCGCCAGCAGCCCCCCAACTAGCGGGGGGGCGGGTGAGCAGTTCTTC. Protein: CASSPPTSGGAGEQFF.

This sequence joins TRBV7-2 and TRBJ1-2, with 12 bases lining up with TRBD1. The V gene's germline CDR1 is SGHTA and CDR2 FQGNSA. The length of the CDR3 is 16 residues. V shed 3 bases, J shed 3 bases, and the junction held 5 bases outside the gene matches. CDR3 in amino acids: CASSFLGTGGYYGYTF. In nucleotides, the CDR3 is TGTGCCAGCAGCTTTCTCGGGACAGGGGGCTACTATGGCTACACCTTC.

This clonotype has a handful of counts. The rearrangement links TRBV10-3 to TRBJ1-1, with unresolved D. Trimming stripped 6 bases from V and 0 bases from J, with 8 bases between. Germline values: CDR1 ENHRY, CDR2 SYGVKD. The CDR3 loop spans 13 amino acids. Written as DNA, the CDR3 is TGTGCCATCAGAGGAGATATGAACACTGAAGCTTTCTTT. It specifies CAIRGDMNTEAFF.

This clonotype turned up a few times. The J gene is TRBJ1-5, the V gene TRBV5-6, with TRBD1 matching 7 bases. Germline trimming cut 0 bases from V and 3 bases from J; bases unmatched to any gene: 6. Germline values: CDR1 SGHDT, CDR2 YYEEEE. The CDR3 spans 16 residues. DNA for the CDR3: TGTGCCAGCAGCTTGGACAGGGGATGGAACAATCAGCCCCAGCATTTT. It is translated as CASSLDRGWNNQPQHF.

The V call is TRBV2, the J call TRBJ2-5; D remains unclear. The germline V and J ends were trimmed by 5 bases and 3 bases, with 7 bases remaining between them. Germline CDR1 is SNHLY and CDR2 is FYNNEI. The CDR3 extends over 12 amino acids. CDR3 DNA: TGTGCCAGCAGTCGGACGGAAGAGACCCAGTACTTC. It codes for CASSRTEETQYF.

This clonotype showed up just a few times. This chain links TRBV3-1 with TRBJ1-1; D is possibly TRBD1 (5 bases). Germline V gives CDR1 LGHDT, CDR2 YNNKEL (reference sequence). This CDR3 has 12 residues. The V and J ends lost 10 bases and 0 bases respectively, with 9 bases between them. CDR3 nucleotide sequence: TGTGCCACCGGGGGGGTGAACACTGAAGCTTTCTTT. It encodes CATGGVNTEAFF.

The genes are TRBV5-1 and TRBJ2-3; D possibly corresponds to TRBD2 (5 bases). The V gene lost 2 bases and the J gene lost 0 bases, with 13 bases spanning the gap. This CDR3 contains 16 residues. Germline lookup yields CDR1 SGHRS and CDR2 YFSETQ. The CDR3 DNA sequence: TGCGCCAGCAGCTTAGCTAGCACCTCGAGCACAGATACGCAGTATTTT. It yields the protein CASSLASTSSTDTQYF.